The TCR beta chain described here comes from a study of response to subunit inactivated influenza vaccine. MiXCR was run by TCRdb on the RT-PCR reads, yielding one entry per CDR3 protein. The data hold around 570,000 distinct CDR3 sequences, with 10% to 12% observed a single time. The table lists this clonotype with a few counts. The target antigen is unknown. Study-wide results and caveats: Each seasonal flu vaccination may recruit only limited new T cells, authors suggested.

The V gene's germline CDR1 is SGHRS and CDR2 YFSETQ. The V end was cut by 4 bases, the J end by 6 bases, with 11 bases between. The CDR3 loop spans 13 amino acids. Separately, the same data were catalogued under a study of T cells expressing NK-cell markers. That source notes: What made the TCR beta cDNA was 5'RACE template switching with UMIs. HCMV seropositivity marked seven of the eight sequenced donors; one was seronegative. Similarly, these clonotypes led the CD3+CD56-NKG2C+ fraction as well in a few donors. Certain NKG2C+ T cell clones were expanded, and their HCMV specificity remained unclear.

The clonotype originates from a man aged 50-59 years who received an inactivated influenza vaccine. Here the sequenced sample was PBMCs from blood, taken on the day of vaccination. V usage is TRBV5-1 and J usage is TRBJ2-1, with D hard to call. The DNA of the CDR3 is TGCGCCAGCAGCCCCGACACGGGCAATGAGCAGTTCTTC. It translates to CASSPDTGNEQFF.